This T cell receptor (beta chain) came from a study of blood T cell repertoires in COVID-19. Methods used by the authors: Nucleated cell counts were estimated from reference gene primer amplification. Sequenced by immunoSEQ multiplex PCR; TCRdb stores in-frame clones only, minus some. That table gives V, J and clone size, and the DNA gave D and trimming. Among around 460,000 clones listed, approximately 90% were seen once. Per germline, CDR1 LNHDA and CDR2 SQIVND (reference sequence). V gave up 5 bases and J gave up 7 bases; unmatched junction bases: 15. This CDR3 has 17 residues. This TCR derives from a man aged 18-30 years with COVID-19, enrolled during active disease. The source material was peripheral blood. This chain links TRBV19 with TRBJ2-1, with 9 positions matching TRBD2. For the CDR3, the DNA is TGTGCCAGTAGTTGGTTAGCGGGGGCTCCCCGAGGGAATGAGCAGTTCTTC. It translates to CASSWLAGAPRGNEQFF.